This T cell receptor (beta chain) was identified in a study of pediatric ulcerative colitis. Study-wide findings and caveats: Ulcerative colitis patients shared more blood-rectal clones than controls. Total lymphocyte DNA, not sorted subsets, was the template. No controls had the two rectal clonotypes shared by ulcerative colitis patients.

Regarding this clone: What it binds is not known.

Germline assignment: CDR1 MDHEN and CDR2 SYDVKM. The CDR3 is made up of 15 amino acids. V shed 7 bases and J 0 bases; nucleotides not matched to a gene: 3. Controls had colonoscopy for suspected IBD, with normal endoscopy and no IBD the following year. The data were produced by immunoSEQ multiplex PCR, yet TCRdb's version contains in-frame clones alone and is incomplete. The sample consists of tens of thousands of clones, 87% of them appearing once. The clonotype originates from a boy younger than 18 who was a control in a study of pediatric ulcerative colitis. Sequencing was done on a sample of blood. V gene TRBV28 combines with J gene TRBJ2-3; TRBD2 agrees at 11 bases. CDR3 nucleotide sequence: TGTGCCAGCACGACTAGCGGGACTAGCACAGATACGCAGTATTTT. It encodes CASTTSGTSTDTQYF.